The source of this T cell receptor beta chain is a study of cytomegalovirus exposure and HLA in healthy donors. Study-wide context: Some 200 million T cells yielded 100 million to 130 million unique TCR beta sequences, as an earlier analysis found.

PCR used 60 Vbeta primers and 13 Jbeta primers. Libraries were prepared by immunoSEQ multiplex PCR; TCRdb keeps only in-frame clonotypes and omits some of them. This sample carries 100,000 to 150,000 clones, approximately 78% of them seen once, and the ten largest clones take under 6%. After removal of 2 bases from V and 5 bases from J, the junction contained 6 bases not matched to a gene. The CDR3 consists of 15 residues. Germline CDR1 SGHTS, CDR2 YDEGEE. Points from the study as a whole: For most TCR sequences rarity was the rule, although some public TCRs occurred in many donors. Earlier findings revealed that most TCR beta V segments proved productive either about 87% or about 30% of the time. The authors enumerated around 150 TCR beta chains as linked to cytomegalovirus.

Comment on this clone: Its target is unknown.

The sequenced sample consisted of PBMCs. The TCR was taken from a middle-aged woman in good health and CMV-seropositive. The V gene is TRBV5-8, the J gene TRBJ2-3, with 9 bases identical to TRBD2. CDR3 region: CASSFGGGAQDTQYF. As DNA, the CDR3 is TGTGCCAGCAGCTTCGGCGGGGGGGCCCAAGATACGCAGTATTTT.